Listed here is a single TCR beta chain. The specificity of this receptor is unknown. The input lacks base qualities; no much larger clone sits a single base away. TCRbeta CDR3 regions were amplified from genomic DNA by means of the immunoSEQ Assay, a bias-controlled multiplex PCR. Per the authors' processing: The number of nucleated cells in each sample was estimated by amplification of reference gene primers within the assay. To quantify the absolute abundance of each unique TCRbeta CDR3 rearrangement, sequence reads were collapsed and filtered. For each sample, productive Simpson clonality was calculated by taking the square root of Simpson's diversity index across productive rearrangements. Here the immuneACCESS table is served through TCRdb, limited to in-frame sequences with V and J called. Missing clones are a known gap in these copies; in checked studies unresolved V genes cover under half, and the rest lacks a known reason. V and J calls and clone size are given by that table; D and trimming were obtained from the DNA. The sample yields about 140,000 clones; about 81% were counted once. The ten largest make up roughly 4% of the sample.

V drops 1 base and J drops 2 bases, leaving 8 bases in between. CDR3 length: 14 amino acids, cysteine to phenylalanine. Left in the record is the CDR3 DNA by itself, 42 bases read in frame from the first base. In the germline V gene (reference sequence), CDR1 corresponds to SGHNT and CDR2 to YYREEE. This specimen belongs to a study of blood T cell repertoires in COVID-19 (dated by TCRdb to about 2020). In the study overall: Samples covering the acute and convalescent phases of COVID-19 were provided by collaborators in the United States, Italy and Spain. The repertoires were made available in a free public database intended to serve as a resource for research on the immune response to SARS-CoV-2. The prospective study material was composed of cDNA or gDNA derived from T cells, B-cell-depleted T cells, or PBMCs. The sample metadata nearly always contained a de-identified subject ID, COVID-19 status, age in years and sex. HLA class I and class II types, where available, came from metadata supplied by the sample provider rather than from assay-based typing. Samples came from the ongoing ImmuneRACE study (first 160 participants) plus 1,254 subjects from 6 global collaborators. Deeply sampled blood TCRbeta repertoires from subjects exposed to, actively infected with, or recovered from COVID-19 were included in the dataset.

Each collaborating institution followed its own protocols to collect whole blood in K2EDTA tubes. For TCRbeta analysis, collaborator samples were shipped as frozen whole blood, as isolated PBMCs, or as DNA extracted from either sample type. What the authors observed across the whole study: The amount of clinical and demographic metadata varied by source and participant and was provided uncurated.

Sequencing input: peripheral blood. The chain couples TRBV5-4 to TRBJ2-3, with an unclear D gene assignment. The TCR comes from a woman aged 80 or over with acute or convalescent COVID-19. The DNA sequence is as follows: TGTGCCAGCAGCTTGTGGAGCTACACAGATACGCAGTATTTT. Translated, this is CASSLWSYTDTQYF.